The rows below give T cell receptor beta chains drawn from one sample of a study of Graves' ophthalmopathy and Graves' hyperthyroidism. TCRdb ran MiXCR on the multiplex PCR reads and lists one entry per CDR3 protein. The repertoire includes 350,000 to 400,000 distinct CDR3 sequences, approximately 20% of them detected once, and approximately 1.4% sits in the top ten. Material for sequencing was peripheral blood. These receptors all stem from a woman aged 18-29 years with Graves' ophthalmopathy. Each CDR3 is given with its conserved first and last residue. The D gene is left open where the match is weak. The size entry is marked missing in some rows and otherwise reads once, few, many or a size class.

>TRBV12-3/TRBV12-4|NA|TRBD2|TRBJ2-5
TGTGCCAGCAGTTTTCTGAGCGGGACAGAGACCCAGTACTTC
CASSFLSGTETQYF
>TRBV25-1|once|NA|TRBJ2-7
TGTGCCAGCAGTCGAAATGGCCCGGGCTACGAGCAGTACTTC
CASSRNGPGYEQYF
>TRBV20-1|many|TRBD2|TRBJ2-7
TGCAGTGCTAGTTCCAGGCGGGAGGTGTCCTACGAGCAGTACTTC
CSASSRREVSYEQYF
>TRBV4-3|many|NA|TRBJ1-5
TGCGCCAGCAGCCAAGACGTATCGTCCCGGCAGCCCCAGCATTTT
CASSQDVSSRQPQHF
>TRBV7-2|NA|NA|TRBJ2-5
TGTGCCAGCAGTTTACTGGCAGTCCAAGAGACCCAGTACTTC
CASSLLAVQETQYF
>TRBV20-1|many|NA|TRBJ1-1
TGCAGTGCAAAGGAGGGTCCTTCTGAAGCTTTCTTT
CSAKEGPSEAFF
>TRBV6-2/TRBV6-3|many|NA|TRBJ1-6
TGTGCCAGCAGTACTGGACCGGGCTCACCCCTCCACTTT
CASSTGPGSPLHF
>TRBV12-3/TRBV12-4|many|NA|TRBJ2-2
TGTGCCAGCAGTCTAGGGAGAGGCAGGGTGGACACCGGGGAGCTGTTTTTT
CASSLGRGRVDTGELFF
>TRBV2|NA|NA|TRBJ1-2
TGTGCCACCAAAAAATGGGGTCTTAGTGGCTACACCTTC
CATKKWGLSGYTF
>TRBV29-1|many|TRBD2|TRBJ2-7
TGCAGCGTTATACTAGCGGTCCGCACCTACGAGCAGTACTTC
CSVILAVRTYEQYF
>TRBV3-1|many|NA|TRBJ1-1
TGTGCCAGCAGCCTTTATTTGAACACTGAAGCTTTCTTT
CASSLYLNTEAFF
>TRBV12-3/TRBV12-4|many|NA|TRBJ1-5
TGTGCCAGCAGTTTATCAGTTTATAGCAATCAGCCCCAGCATTTT
CASSLSVYSNQPQHF
>TRBV15|NA|NA|TRBJ2-5
TGTGCCACCAGCAGAGGTCCTGGGGAGACCCAGTACTTC
CATSRGPGETQYF
>TRBV6-2/TRBV6-3|many|NA|TRBJ1-1
TGTGCCAGCCGCGATGGGCCGGGGACTGAAGCTTTCTTT
CASRDGPGTEAFF
>TRBV28|many|TRBD2|TRBJ2-5
TGTGCCAGCAGTCAGCGGACTAGCAGGCAGTACTTC
CASSQRTSRQYF
>TRBV18|many|NA|TRBJ1-2
TGTGCCAGCTCATCCCTCCCCAGGGGAGCAAGTGGCTACACCTTC
CASSSLPRGASGYTF
>TRBV28|NA|NA|TRBJ1-2
TGTGCCAGCAGGTTACAGAACTACTATGGCTACACCTTC
CASRLQNYYGYTF
>TRBV20-1|many|TRBD2|TRBJ2-7
TGCAGTGCTAGACCCGGGACTATGAACGAGCAGTACTTC
CSARPGTMNEQYF
>TRBV12-3/TRBV12-4|NA|NA|TRBJ1-5
TGTGCCAGCAGTACATATAATAGCAATCAGCCCCAGCATTTT
CASSTYNSNQPQHF
>TRBV6-1|many|NA|TRBJ2-7
TGTGCCAGCAGTATCCGCAGGGACCCTTTTTACGAGCAGTACTTC
CASSIRRDPFYEQYF
>TRBV25-1|many|NA|TRBJ2-5
TGTGCCAGCAGTGATTCCCTTAGTTTCCAAGAGACCCAGTACTTC
CASSDSLSFQETQYF
>TRBV12-3/TRBV12-4|many|NA|TRBJ2-5
TGTGCCAGCAGTTTAGCGCTGGGGGGACGGGAGACCCAGTACTTC
CASSLALGGRETQYF
>TRBV3-1|many|TRBD1|TRBJ1-1
TGTGCCAGCAGTCGACAGGGGAAGAACACTGAAGCTTTCTTT
CASSRQGKNTEAFF
>TRBV6-5|few|TRBD1|TRBJ2-7
TGTGCCAGCAGTTATGCGACAGGGACGAACGAGCAGTACTTC
CASSYATGTNEQYF
>TRBV2|many|TRBD2|TRBJ2-2
TGTGCCAGCGAAAGTTGGGAGGGCGCCGGGGAGCTGTTTTTT
CASESWEGAGELFF
>TRBV18|many|TRBD1|TRBJ1-1
TGTGCCAGCTCACCCGGGACAGGGCACTTGAACACTGAAGCTTTCTTT
CASSPGTGHLNTEAFF
>TRBV6-5|many|NA|TRBJ2-6
TGTGCCAGCAGTTTAGGGGGGCTGGAATCTGGGGCCAACGTCCTGACTTTC
CASSLGGLESGANVLTF
>TRBV6-1|many|NA|TRBJ1-2
TGTGCCAGCAGCGAAACTAACTATGGCTACGCCTTC
CASSETNYGYAF
>TRBV6-2/TRBV6-3|many|TRBD1|TRBJ2-7
TGTGCCAGCACGAGAGCCGGGACAGTCTCCTACGAGCAGTACTTC
CASTRAGTVSYEQYF
>TRBV6-5|many|TRBD2|TRBJ2-7
TGTGCCAGCAGTTCACCGGGGGGGGCCCATTACGAGCAGTACTTC
CASSSPGGAHYEQYF
>TRBV15|many|TRBD1|TRBJ1-5
TGTGCCACCAGCAGAGAATGGGGACAGGATACCAATCAGCCCCAGCATTTT
CATSREWGQDTNQPQHF
>TRBV6-2/TRBV6-3|many|NA|TRBJ1-5
TGTGCCAGCAAGAGAAGGGCAATTACAGGAGGTGAGCAGCCCCAGCATTTT
CASKRRAITGGEQPQHF
>TRBV6-1|many|NA|TRBJ2-5
TGTGCCAGCAGTGAAGGGGCGGCTGGTGAGACCCAGTACTTC
CASSEGAAGETQYF
>TRBV4-3|many|TRBD2|TRBJ2-5
TGCGCCAGCAGCCAAGATCCCCCAGCGGGAGGTGGAGAGACCCAGTACTTC
CASSQDPPAGGGETQYF
>TRBV9|many|TRBD2|TRBJ2-2
TGTGCCAGCAGCAAACTAGCGGGGGTCACCGGGGAGCTGTTTTTT
CASSKLAGVTGELFF
>TRBV28|many|NA|TRBJ1-1
TGTGCCAGCATGAAAGGAGGGTGGAGGACTGAAGCTTTCTTT
CASMKGGWRTEAFF
>TRBV12-3/TRBV12-4|many|NA|TRBJ1-5
TGTGCCAGCAGTTTCCGACGGGCGGGGGGCCGCAATCAGCCCCAGCATTTT
CASSFRRAGGRNQPQHF
>TRBV28|many|NA|TRBJ2-7
TGTGCCAGTTTGGGGCGGGGCCTTGGGTACGAGCAGTACTTC
CASLGRGLGYEQYF
>TRBV5-1|many|NA|TRBJ2-3
TGCGCCAGCAGCTTGGCAGGGACCCTTAGCACAGATACGCAGTATTTT
CASSLAGTLSTDTQYF
>TRBV5-1|many|NA|TRBJ2-5
TGTGCCAGCAGCTTGGGTGGGGAAGAGACCCAGTACTTC
CASSLGGEETQYF
>TRBV2|many|TRBD2|TRBJ2-5
TGTGCCAGCCGGGCTAGCGGGGAAAGGACCCAGTACTTC
CASRASGERTQYF